This T cell receptor (beta chain) originates from a study of blood T cell repertoires in COVID-19. Study context: T cells, B-cell-depleted T cells, or PBMCs provided the cDNA or gDNA that served as material.

Germline CDR1 is SGDLS and CDR2 is YYNGEE. V lost 0 bases and J 4 bases, leaving 8 bases between the germline ends. The CDR3 length is 14 residues. In the original workflow: From reference gene primer amplification, estimates of nucleated cell counts were derived. Here immunoSEQ multiplex PCR was the method, and the copy in TCRdb shows in-frame clones only, minus some. V and J calls and clone size are copied from that table; D and trimming were computed from the DNA. Here the sample spans about 63,000 clones, 75% to 90% being singletons. Sequencing used peripheral blood. This chain links TRBV9 with TRBJ2-1; the D gene is possibly TRBD2 (5 bases). This receptor was taken from a man aged 55 to 69 with COVID-19, enrolled during active disease. This CDR3 is CASSVGGDYNEQFF. The CDR3 DNA is TGTGCCAGCAGCGTAGGGGGAGATTACAATGAGCAGTTCTTC.